Listed below are T cell receptor beta chains from one sample, sequenced in a study of CD8+CD57+ T cells in acquired aplastic anemia. TCRdb re-called the reads through MiXCR, storing one row per CDR3 protein. The sample carries 98,000 or so distinct CDR3 sequences, 51% recorded once. The sequenced sample was sorted CD4+, CD8+, or CD8+CD57+ T cells (not recorded which) from PBMCs. Receptors originate from a human donor in good health, serving as a control. CDR3s leave out the opening cysteine and the closing phenylalanine or tryptophan. The order of the fields is D gene, V gene, J gene, CDR3 protein. The D gene is left open where the match is weak.

TRBD1	TRBV4-1	TRBJ1-1	ASSLRTGDEAF
TRBD2	TRBV29-1	TRBJ2-5	SVEKRGETQY
NA	TRBV20-1	TRBJ1-1	SASGPPDTEAF
TRBD2	TRBV11-2	TRBJ2-3	ASSPWTSGAGTDTQY
TRBD1	TRBV3-1	TRBJ2-7	ASSQPGQGDYEQY
NA	TRBV2	TRBJ1-5	ASSGQKNQPQH
NA	TRBV24-1	TRBJ2-5	ATRSGGRETQY
NA	TRBV5-1	TRBJ2-5	ASSLFAGNWETQY
TRBD1	TRBV29-1	TRBJ1-2	SASGGNYGYI
NA	TRBV20-1	TRBJ1-1	SASWDGRNTEAF
NA	TRBV29-1	TRBJ2-5	SVENAMRTEETQY
TRBD2	TRBV3-1	TRBJ2-3	ASSQDLLAGGLSTDTQY
TRBD2	TRBV11-2	TRBJ2-3	ASSREWGGGRLTDTQY
NA	TRBV19	TRBJ1-1	ASSTLGGIPF
NA	TRBV7-6	TRBJ2-7	ASSAGSFAYEQY
TRBD1	TRBV6-1	TRBJ1-2	ASSRTGNYT
NA	TRBV5-1	TRBJ2-5	ASSLAGAAQETQY
TRBD2	TRBV6-5	TRBJ2-1	ASSYSRGGQF
TRBD2	TRBV6-2/TRBV6-3	TRBJ2-1	ASSHGGLAIYNEQF
NA	TRBV15	TRBJ1-1	ATSSDRIGEAF
NA	TRBV4-1	TRBJ1-2	ASSQEVGLPNYGYT
NA	TRBV5-1	TRBJ2-7	ASSLLPGLFSYEQY
TRBD1	TRBV5-4	TRBJ2-7	ASSFATGLRSYEQY
TRBD1	TRBV10-2	TRBJ2-7	ASKRDRVYEQY
TRBD1	TRBV9	TRBJ1-2	ASSTLMGQGGYGYT
NA	TRBV29-1	TRBJ2-5	SVDRGRETQY
NA	TRBV19	TRBJ1-5	ASSISLYQPQH
NA	TRBV7-2	TRBJ1-5	ASSLEVGPQH
TRBD1	TRBV2	TRBJ1-5	AISEFTGDNQPQH
TRBD1	TRBV6-6	TRBJ1-2	ASSYSRDRGRVGYT
NA	TRBV25-1	TRBJ1-1	ASMQNREKTEAF
TRBD1	TRBV24-1	TRBJ2-3	AVARTGSTDTQY
TRBD2	TRBV15	TRBJ2-5	ATSRGGLAGKETQY
NA	TRBV10-3	TRBJ2-5	AISEGGQETQY
NA	TRBV4-3	TRBJ1-1	ASSPRHLGGVVTEAF
TRBD2	TRBV9	TRBJ2-2	ASSETRGAGGGELF
NA	TRBV4-2	TRBJ2-5	ASSQELDEETQY
TRBD2	TRBV7-3	TRBJ2-5	ASSWGGDPKGETQY
NA	TRBV2	TRBJ1-1	ASSDPVGGLQDTEAF
NA	TRBV7-2	TRBJ1-6	ASSLVEAPNSPLH
TRBD2	TRBV6-1	TRBJ2-1	ASSTASGGSYNEQF
NA	TRBV25-1	TRBJ2-6	ASSDKWREVGANVLT
NA	TRBV2	TRBJ2-3	ACLPSGTDTQY
NA	TRBV10-3	TRBJ2-3	ASTDVSTDTQY
TRBD1	TRBV20-1	TRBJ2-7	SAIDRGRIYEQY
NA	TRBV29-1	TRBJ1-1	SVTGTFDTEAF
NA	TRBV7-9	TRBJ1-2	ASGRYDYT
NA	TRBV12-3/TRBV12-4	TRBJ1-1	ASKADGSTEAF
TRBD1	TRBV6-2/TRBV6-3	TRBJ1-2	ASIPGQAFYGYT
TRBD1	TRBV6-1	TRBJ2-3	ASSPTGGETDTQY
NA	TRBV19	TRBJ1-1	ASRLGHPNTEAF
TRBD1	TRBV19	TRBJ1-2	AGRWDRDNYGYT
NA	TRBV6-5	TRBJ2-2	ASSFSVSTGELF
NA	TRBV9	TRBJ1-2	ASSVEAGRGFNYGYT
TRBD1	TRBV7-3	TRBJ2-2	ASSITGGASTGELF